Below, 19 T cell receptor beta chains from the same sample are listed, as sequenced in a study of blood T cell repertoires in COVID-19. Sequenced by immunoSEQ multiplex PCR; TCRdb stores in-frame clones only, minus some. The sample records about 8,300 clones, 80% to 90% being singletons. The sample taken for sequencing was peripheral blood. Every receptor here comes from a human donor in a cohort sampled during active COVID-19.

The chain employs TRBV29-1 and TRBJ1-4; possibly TRBD1 for D (6 bases). Per germline, CDR1 SQVTM and CDR2 ANQGSEA. This CDR3 comprises 11 residues. V gave up 6 bases and J gave up 7 bases, with 9 bases separating them. CDR3 sequence: CSVGGPEKLFF. As DNA, the CDR3 is TGCAGCGTGGGGGGGCCTGAAAAACTGTTTTTT.

This chain uses TRBV27 with TRBJ2-3; D perhaps matches TRBD1 (5 bases). The V and J ends lost 6 bases and 2 bases respectively, with 15 bases between them. The CDR3 extends over 15 amino acids. Germline-derived CDR1 and CDR2 are MNHEY and SMNVEV (reference sequence). The CDR3 protein is CASRQIRGYTDTQYF. The CDR3 coding sequence is TGTGCCAGCAGGCAGATAAGGGGATACACAGATACGCAGTATTTT.

The chain uses TRBV2 and TRBJ2-2; D may be TRBD2 (5 bases). Trimming cost V 1 base and J 2 bases, with 8 bases left between them. From germline, CDR1 is SNHLY and CDR2 FYNNEI. The CDR3 sequence is 15 residues long. The CDR3 DNA reads TGTGCCAGCAGTGAAGAAGGACTTAACACCGGGGAGCTGTTTTTT. As protein: CASSEEGLNTGELFF. Combining the CDR3 with reference TRBV2 and TRBJ2-2 gives the whole variable domain EPEVTQTPSHQVTQMGQEVILRCVPISNHLYFYWYRQILGQKVEFLVSFYNNEISEKSEIFDDQFSVERPDGSNFTLKIRSTKLEDSAMYFCASSEEGLNTGELFFGEGSRLTVL.

J is TRBJ2-4 and V is TRBV5-1; D is ambiguous. CDR3 length: 18 residues. V shed 0 bases and J shed 0 bases, with 16 bases lying between them. CDR1 is SGHRS and CDR2 is YFSETQ in the germline V gene. The CDR3: CASSLASFVSLAKNIQYF. The CDR3 coding sequence is TGCGCCAGCAGCTTGGCCTCGTTCGTGAGTTTAGCCAAAAACATTCAGTACTTC.

This chain links TRBV27 with TRBJ2-1; D is possibly TRBD2 (6 bases). This CDR3 region has 14 residues. V lost 2 bases, J lost 7 bases, and 12 bases lay in between. Looked up from germline, CDR1 is MNHEY and CDR2 is SMNVEV (reference sequence). The CDR3 protein is CASSLKGGGNEQFF. The CDR3 coding sequence is TGTGCCAGCAGTTTAAAGGGAGGAGGGAATGAGCAGTTCTTC.

This clone ranks as medium-sized. The genes are TRBV5-1 and TRBJ2-7, with 12 nucleotides matching TRBD2. The CDR3 length is 15 residues. Trimming removed 4 bases from V and 2 bases from J; junction bases left unmatched: 4. Germline V lookup: CDR1 SGHRS, CDR2 YFSETQ. The DNA of the CDR3 is TGCGCCAGCAGCCGACTAGCGGGAGAGACCTACGAGCAGTACTTC. Translating it yields CASSRLAGETYEQYF.

This clone has more than one count but fewer than ten. The chain links TRBV13 to TRBJ2-7, with 8 bases that match TRBD2. Germline trimming cut 4 bases from V and 5 bases from J; bases unmatched to any gene: 10. CDR1 is PRHDT, CDR2 FYEKMQ, per germline (reference sequence). CDR3 length: 15 residues. CDR3 coding DNA: TGTGCCAGCAGCTCTTCGCCTAGCGGGTCCCACGAGCAGTACTTC. It yields the protein CASSSSPSGSHEQYF.

This chain uses TRBV18 with TRBJ1-3, with 7 bases lining up with TRBD1. Germline V gives CDR1 KGHSH, CDR2 LQKENI. V trimming: 5 bases; J trimming: 0 bases; junction bases outside the gene matches: 7. CDR3 length: 16 amino acids. Here the CDR3 reads CASSVGQLSSGNTIYF. CDR3 in DNA: TGTGCCAGCTCAGTGGGACAGTTGAGCTCTGGAAACACCATATATTTT.

The gene calls are TRBV30 and TRBJ1-1; the D gene is possibly TRBD1 (5 bases). In germline, CDR1 is GTSNPN, CDR2 SVGIG (reference sequence). The CDR3 spans 12 residues. V was trimmed by 2 bases and J by 8 bases, leaving 12 bases between them. For the CDR3, the DNA is TGTGCCTGGAGTCGGGGACTGCACGAAGCTTTCTTT. Protein product: CAWSRGLHEAFF.

The chain recombines TRBV28 with TRBJ2-7, with 12 nucleotides matching TRBD1. The CDR3 is 12 residues long. Trimming at V came to 5 bases and at J to 12 bases, leaving 5 bases not matched to a gene. CDR1 MDHEN and CDR2 SYDVKM come from the germline V gene. CDR3 DNA sequence: TGTGCCAGCAGTCGCCGGGACAGGGGGCTGTACTTC. Translation gives CASSRRDRGLYF.

The rearrangement uses TRBV19 and TRBJ2-1; 9 bases match TRBD2. The CDR3 has 13 amino acids. Germline lookup yields CDR1 LNHDA and CDR2 SQIVND (reference sequence). Losses at the gene ends were 7 bases for V and 11 bases for J; bases not matched to a gene: 9. The CDR3 is CASKGREGGQQFF. The CDR3 DNA reads as TGTGCCAGTAAGGGGCGGGAGGGCGGACAGCAGTTCTTC.

As DNA, the CDR3 is TGTGCCAGCAGTTGGATGGACAGGGAGAGGCTGTTTTTT. This sequence encodes CASSWMDRERLFF. V usage is TRBV28 and J usage is TRBJ2-2, with 8 bases aligning to TRBD1. J lost 13 bases, V lost 4 bases, and 8 bases had no gene match. The CDR3 has 13 amino acids. Germline V CDR1 and CDR2: MDHEN, SYDVKM.

This rearrangement joins TRBV9 to TRBJ2-4; 7 bases agree with TRBD2. Germline V lookup: CDR1 SGDLS, CDR2 YYNGEE. This CDR3 is 14 amino acids long. V shed 2 bases and J 4 bases; nucleotides not matched to a gene: 3. The chain's CDR3 is CASSVASGKNIQYF. The CDR3 DNA is TGTGCCAGCAGCGTGGCTAGCGGAAAAAACATTCAGTACTTC.

V gene TRBV30 combines with J gene TRBJ2-5; possibly TRBD1 for D (6 bases). Germline values: CDR1 GTSNPN, CDR2 SVGIG (reference sequence). The CDR3 runs 12 residues. V lost 0 bases and J 7 bases, leaving 9 bases between the germline ends. The DNA for the CDR3 is TGTGCCTGGAGTGTAGAGGGGGTGACCCAGTACTTC. It encodes CAWSVEGVTQYF.

The chain joins TRBV29-1 to TRBJ2-1; 8 bases are a match to TRBD1. The trim removed 8 bases at V and 15 bases at J, leaving 21 bases unmatched. This CDR3 contains 14 residues. From germline, CDR1 is SQVTM and CDR2 ANQGSEA. In DNA form, the CDR3 reads TGCAGCATGCAGGGGGCGATTTACGGGAGTAGGGTGTTCTTC. Protein sequence: CSMQGAIYGSRVFF.

The chain uses TRBV6-6 and TRBJ2-2; D not certain. The CDR3 sequence is 13 residues long. Trimming left V 10 bases short and J 10 bases short, with 19 bases between. Germline CDR1 and CDR2: MNHNY and SVGAGI (reference sequence). This chain's CDR3 is CATKRSQRAELFF. The CDR3 DNA reads as TGTGCCACCAAGCGTTCCCAGCGTGCGGAGCTGTTTTTT.

The V and J genes are TRBV29-1 and TRBJ2-7; weak D call: TRBD2 (6 bases). V shed 0 bases and J shed 3 bases, with 12 bases lying between them. The CDR3 covers 14 residues. The V gene's germline CDR1 is SQVTM and CDR2 ANQGSEA. CDR3 DNA: TGCAGCGTTGAAGATCAACGGGGAGGCTACGAGCAGTACTTC. This codes for CSVEDQRGGYEQYF.

The J gene is TRBJ2-4, the V gene TRBV7-2; 7 bases are shared with TRBD1. V shed 3 bases, J shed 10 bases, and the junction held 3 bases outside the gene matches. The CDR3 totals 12 residues. Per the germline V gene, CDR1 is SGHTA and CDR2 is FQGNSA. CDR3 sequence reads: CASSLGTAIQYF. The DNA of the CDR3 is TGTGCCAGCAGCTTGGGGACAGCTATTCAGTACTTC.

The table lists this clone with a count of one. The chain carries TRBV28 and TRBJ2-7; 10 nucleotides match TRBD1. With 3 bases clipped from V and 3 bases from J, the junction kept 8 bases outside the gene matches. The germline CDR1 and CDR2 sequences are MDHEN and SYDVKM. The CDR3 extends over 16 amino acids. CDR3 region: CASSFSSGTGDYEQYF. CDR3 coding DNA: TGTGCCAGCAGTTTCTCGTCCGGGACAGGGGACTACGAGCAGTACTTC.